The 9 T cell receptor beta chains in this list originate from one sample, sequenced in a study of T cells in Graves' hyperthyroidism and ophthalmopathy. Using RNA transcripts as the source, TCR beta CDR3 regions were amplified. The HTBI primer set served for first-round RT-PCR of the TCR CDR3. TCRdb itself ran the multiplex PCR reads through MiXCR, one entry per CDR3 protein. The sample lists some 560,000 distinct CDR3 sequences, less than 20% occurring once. The sequenced material came from blood. The receptors come from a woman aged 25-40 years with Graves' hyperthyroidism.

This clonotype was counted only a few times. The chain has TRBV5-1 and TRBJ2-2; maybe TRBD1 (5 bases). The CDR3 loop spans 14 amino acids. Looked up from germline, CDR1 is SGHRS and CDR2 is YFSETQ. V was clipped by 7 bases and J by 0 bases, with 10 bases between them. CDR3 amino acids: CASSTVANTGELFF. CDR3 nucleotides: TGCGCCAGCTCGACAGTGGCGAACACCGGGGAGCTGTTTTTT.

Many counts were recorded for this clonotype. The rearrangement links TRBV30 to TRBJ1-1; 9 positions agree with TRBD1. The CDR3 covers 13 residues. With 1 base clipped from V and 4 bases from J, the junction kept 1 base outside the gene matches. Germline CDR1 reads GTSNPN; CDR2 reads SVGIG (reference sequence). In nucleotides, the CDR3 is TGTGCCTGGAGTGCGACAGGGGGCACTGAAGCTTTCTTT. It translates to CAWSATGGTEAFF.

This clonotype was seen ten or more times. The chain uses TRBV6-6 and TRBJ1-2, with TRBD1 identical over 10 bases. Trimming removed 0 bases from V and 6 bases from J; junction bases left unmatched: 7. There are 16 residues in the CDR3. In germline, CDR1 is MNHNY, CDR2 SVGAGI (reference sequence). The CDR3 region is CASSYSRTGGYDGYTF. As DNA, the CDR3 is TGTGCCAGCAGTTACTCCAGGACAGGGGGATATGATGGCTACACCTTC.

The chain uses TRBV3-1 and TRBJ1-5; weak D call: TRBD1 (6 bases). Germline CDR1 reads LGHDT; CDR2 reads YNNKEL (reference sequence). Trimming took 7 bases from V and 1 from J, leaving 11 bases between them. The length of the CDR3 is 14 residues. CDR3 sequence: CASNQGFSNQPQHF. CDR3 nucleotides: TGTGCCAGCAACCAGGGGTTCAGCAATCAGCCCCAGCATTTT.

This clonotype turned up a few times. The gene calls are TRBV15 and TRBJ2-5, with TRBD1 as a possible D gene (7 bases). The CDR3 loop spans 13 amino acids. Germline CDR1 and CDR2: LNHNV and YYDKDF (reference sequence). V lost 8 bases, J lost 4 bases, and 14 bases lay in between. CDR3 amino acids: CATGGNRGETQYF. DNA of the CDR3: TGTGCCACCGGGGGGAACAGGGGAGAGACCCAGTACTTC.

This chain joins TRBV18 and TRBJ2-1; D call uncertain. The CDR3 extends over 15 amino acids. Trimming left V 0 bases short and J 5 bases short, with 11 bases between. Germline V gives CDR1 KGHSH, CDR2 LQKENI. The CDR3 coding sequence is TGTGCCAGCTCACCACCGAGCGTTCAGGACAATGAGCAGTTCTTC. This gives the protein CASSPPSVQDNEQFF.

The rearrangement joins TRBV7-9 to TRBJ2-1; 7 bases agree with TRBD2. J lost 8 bases, V lost 4 bases, and 5 bases had no gene match. The CDR3 runs 13 residues. Germline V gives CDR1 SEHNR, CDR2 FQNEAQ (reference sequence). CDR3 in DNA: TGTGCCAGCAGCTCAGCGGCGGGAGATGAGCAGTTCTTC. Protein: CASSSAAGDEQFF.

This clonotype was picked up many times. The V and J genes are TRBV18 and TRBJ1-1; D is unclear. V was trimmed by 6 bases and J by 4 bases, leaving 18 bases between them. The CDR3 extends over 15 amino acids. CDR1 is KGHSH and CDR2 is LQKENI in the germline V gene. CDR3 sequence: CASSPRRAAGTEAFF. The CDR3 DNA is TGTGCCAGCTCTCCTAGGAGGGCCGCGGGCACTGAAGCTTTCTTT.

This clonotype was observed at least ten times. V gene TRBV29-1 combines with J gene TRBJ2-7; 7 nucleotides line up with TRBD1. Trimming took 4 bases from V and 1 from J; bases not matched to a gene: 4. Germline CDR1 SQVTM, CDR2 ANQGSEA. This CDR3 is built from 13 residues. The CDR3 is CSVGWDSSYEQYF. The CDR3 DNA follows: TGCAGCGTTGGTTGGGACAGTTCCTACGAGCAGTACTTC.